One sample yielded the 25 T cell receptor beta chains listed below, sequenced in a study of cytomegalovirus exposure and HLA in healthy donors. The PCR contained 60 Vbeta and 13 Jbeta primers. Sequencing used immunoSEQ multiplex PCR; TCRdb keeps in-frame clones, though not all of them. The sample holds more than 95,000 clones, roughly a tenth seen once. Sequencing input: PBMCs. The receptors here all came from a woman aged 18-29 years in good health and CMV-seropositive.

The chain employs TRBV27 and TRBJ1-5, with D possibly matching TRBD1 (5 bases). This CDR3 spans 15 amino acids. Per germline, CDR1 MNHEY and CDR2 SMNVEV (reference sequence). V was pared by 7 bases and J by 7 bases, with 20 bases between. CDR3 amino acids: CASMGLLGGNQPQHF. CDR3 in DNA: TGTGCCAGCATGGGTTTACTGGGGGGAAACCAGCCCCAGCATTTT.

The chain links TRBV6-1 to TRBJ1-1; TRBD1 aligns across 7 bases. Germline CDR1 is MNHNS and CDR2 is SASEGT. The CDR3 sequence is 14 residues long. Unmatched junction bases numbered 6, after V lost 8 bases and J lost 0 bases. CDR3 sequence (DNA): TGTGCCAGCGACAGGGAAGTTTTGAACACTGAAGCTTTCTTT. It yields the protein CASDREVLNTEAFF.

This clone came up many times. The chain is built from TRBV19 and TRBJ2-1; possibly TRBD2 for D (6 bases). Germline CDR1 LNHDA, CDR2 SQIVND (reference sequence). This CDR3 has 14 amino acids. V lost 8 bases and J lost 1, with 12 bases in between. In DNA, the CDR3 is TGTGCCAGTGCCCTCGGGGGTTCCTACAATGAGCAGTTCTTC. This gives the protein CASALGGSYNEQFF.

This chain links TRBV7-9 with TRBJ1-3, with D uncertain. V was cut by 8 bases and J by 0 bases, with 17 bases left in between. Germline V gives CDR1 SEHNR, CDR2 FQNEAQ (reference sequence). The CDR3 is 16 amino acids. This CDR3 reads CASDPFQTNSGNTIYF. Written as DNA, the CDR3 is TGTGCCAGCGACCCATTTCAGACTAACTCTGGAAACACCATATATTTT.

The sample holds a few counts of this clone. CDR3 sequence reads: CAALGRDFLGEKLFF. CDR3 DNA: TGTGCCGCCTTGGGGCGTGATTTTCTTGGAGAAAAACTGTTTTTT. The J gene is TRBJ1-4, the V gene TRBV28, with D perhaps TRBD1 (5 bases). CDR1 MDHEN and CDR2 SYDVKM come from the germline V gene. This CDR3 contains 15 residues. Trimming stripped 11 bases from V and 8 bases from J, with 24 bases between.

Only a few counts were recorded for this clone. The chain employs TRBV6-1 and TRBJ2-7, with 7 positions matching TRBD2. Germline-derived CDR1 and CDR2 are MNHNS and SASEGT. The length of the CDR3 is 14 residues. Losses at the gene ends were 5 bases for V and 4 bases for J; bases not matched to a gene: 8. CDR3 nucleotides: TGTGCCAGCAGTTCGCGCGGGAGTAATTACGAGCAGTACTTC. Amino acid sequence: CASSSRGSNYEQYF.

The rearrangement links TRBV18 to TRBJ2-7, with TRBD1 as a possible D gene (6 bases). The germline V and J ends were trimmed by 3 bases and 0 bases, with 9 bases remaining between them. Germline loops: CDR1 KGHSH, CDR2 LQKENI. The CDR3 sequence is 14 residues long. The CDR3 sequence is CASSPRTASYEQYF. The CDR3 nucleotides are TGTGCCAGCTCACCCCGGACAGCCTCCTACGAGCAGTACTTC.

The table lists this clone with a few counts. The V gene is TRBV4-1, the J gene TRBJ2-1; D possibly corresponds to TRBD2 (6 bases). Trimming cost V 4 bases and J 8 bases, with 18 bases left between them. Germline CDR1 is MGHRA and CDR2 is YSYEKL. The CDR3 length is 15 residues. The CDR3, as DNA: TGCGCCAGCAGCCCCCTGACTAGGGATAGTTATGAGCAGTTCTTC. Translation: CASSPLTRDSYEQFF.

A few counts support this clone. V is TRBV18 and J is TRBJ1-5; the match to TRBD1 covers 9 bases. Germline V gene sequence: CDR1 KGHSH, CDR2 LQKENI. Trimming at V came to 3 bases and at J to 4 bases, leaving 1 base not matched to a gene. This CDR3 region has 14 residues. As DNA, the CDR3 is TGTGCCAGCTCACCGGGACAGGGTAATCAGCCCCAGCATTTT. Translation: CASSPGQGNQPQHF.

This clone was observed a handful of times. J is TRBJ2-2 and V is TRBV7-6; 9 positions match TRBD2. Germline V gives CDR1 SGHVS, CDR2 FNYEAQ. CDR3 size: 14 residues. V shed 6 bases and J 4 bases; nucleotides not matched to a gene: 3. CDR3: CASRSSGATGELFF. The CDR3 DNA sequence: TGTGCCAGCAGATCTAGCGGGGCCACCGGGGAGCTGTTTTTT.

This chain links TRBV25-1 with TRBJ2-3, with 12 bases identical to TRBD2. V shed 4 bases and J 0 bases; nucleotides not matched to a gene: 5. Germline CDR1 reads MGHDK; CDR2 reads SYGVNS. The CDR3 is made up of 17 amino acids. This CDR3 reads CASSGLAGDPSTDTQYF. CDR3 nucleotide sequence: TGTGCCAGCAGTGGACTAGCGGGAGACCCGAGCACAGATACGCAGTATTTT.

This clone was counted between two and nine times. The CDR3: CSASSGYGYTF. In nucleotides, the CDR3 is TGCAGTGCTAGTTCCGGCTATGGCTACACCTTC. The V and J genes are TRBV20-1 and TRBJ1-2; no definite D call. Trimming shortened V by 3 bases and J by 4 bases, and 6 bases separated the two germline ends. Germline values: CDR1 DFQATT, CDR2 SNEGSKA (reference sequence). CDR3 length: 11 residues.

Only a few counts were recorded for this clone. V usage is TRBV5-1 and J usage is TRBJ2-3, with D tentatively TRBD2 (5 bases). The CDR3 length is 16 residues. V lost 3 bases and J lost 5, with 19 bases in between. Germline V gene sequence: CDR1 SGHRS, CDR2 YFSETQ. CDR3 sequence reads: CASSSRSGLGGDTQYF. The DNA for the CDR3 is TGCGCCAGCAGCTCTCGCAGCGGACTTGGAGGAGATACGCAGTATTTT.

V is TRBV5-1 and J is TRBJ2-7, with a possible D match to TRBD2 (6 bases). This CDR3 is built from 14 residues. Trimming removed 5 bases at V and 4 bases at J, with 16 bases between. Germline V gene lookup returns CDR1 SGHRS and CDR2 YFSETQ. The CDR3 DNA reads TGCGCCAGCAGACTATCCGGGAGCCAATACGAGCAGTACTTC. It translates to CASRLSGSQYEQYF.

V gene TRBV15 combines with J gene TRBJ1-2; D might be TRBD1 (6 bases). V lost 6 bases and J 6 bases, leaving 20 bases between the germline ends. Per germline, CDR1 LNHNV and CDR2 YYDKDF (reference sequence). The CDR3 runs 15 residues. CDR3 bases: TGTGCCACCAGTCCGACAGGTCGGGTGACGGATGGCTACACCTTC. Its translation: CATSPTGRVTDGYTF.

The V call is TRBV5-1, the J call TRBJ2-3; 8 bases fit TRBD1. Germline V gene data show CDR1 as SGHRS and CDR2 as YFSETQ. The CDR3 covers 14 residues. V trimming: 7 bases; J trimming: 3 bases; junction bases outside the gene matches: 7. The CDR3: CASPGQELTDTQYF. The CDR3 DNA is TGCGCCAGCCCGGGACAGGAGCTAACAGATACGCAGTATTTT.

This clone has a handful of counts. The rearrangement joins TRBV7-9 to TRBJ2-2; the match to TRBD1 covers 7 bases. The ends lost 5 bases at V and 1 base at J; junction bases unmatched: 10. The germline CDR1 and CDR2 sequences are SEHNR and FQNEAQ (reference sequence). The length of the CDR3 is 17 residues. The CDR3 loop is CASSTLWTGRNTGELFF. CDR3 DNA sequence: TGTGCCAGCAGCACACTTTGGACAGGAAGGAACACCGGGGAGCTGTTTTTT.

This clone was counted between two and nine times. The chain employs TRBV7-9 and TRBJ2-1, with 9 bases aligning to TRBD2. Germline lookup yields CDR1 SEHNR and CDR2 FQNEAQ (reference sequence). After removal of 2 bases from V and 6 bases from J, the junction contained 5 bases not matched to a gene. There are 15 residues in the CDR3. Here the CDR3 DNA reads TGTGCCAGCAGCTTAACGGGACTAGCTGGCAATGAGCAGTTCTTC. It translates to CASSLTGLAGNEQFF.

The J gene is TRBJ1-1, the V gene TRBV27; D is perhaps TRBD1 (6 bases). The CDR3 is 14 residues long. Between the trimmed V and J ends, which lost 6 bases and 7 bases, there was a span of 18 bases. From germline, CDR1 is MNHEY and CDR2 SMNVEV (reference sequence). The CDR3 protein is CASSRRQGNSEAFF. CDR3 sequence (DNA): TGTGCCAGCAGCAGACGCCAGGGGAATAGTGAAGCTTTCTTT.

The rearrangement joins TRBV11-3 to TRBJ2-4; tentative D call: TRBD2 (6 bases). Germline V gene sequence: CDR1 SGHNT, CDR2 YENEEA. CDR3 length: 14 amino acids. Trimming shortened V by 5 bases and J by 5 bases, and 13 bases separated the two germline ends. Here the CDR3 DNA reads TGTGCCAGCAGCCGATGGCGGGACGAAAACATTCAGTACTTC. This translates into CASSRWRDENIQYF.

The DNA of the CDR3 is TGCGCCAGCAGTGCCGGGAGTGCCTACAATGAGCAGTTCTTC. It translates to CASSAGSAYNEQFF. J is TRBJ2-1 and V is TRBV10-1, with D perhaps TRBD2 (6 bases). The germline V gene has CDR1 WNHNN and CDR2 SYGVQD (reference sequence). The ends were cut back, 4 bases at V and 2 bases at J, with 9 bases in the middle. There are 14 residues in the CDR3.

This clone was detected only a few times. The rearrangement links TRBV27 to TRBJ2-7, with 10 bases fitting TRBD2. Germline V gene lookup returns CDR1 MNHEY and CDR2 SMNVEV (reference sequence). Germline trimming cut 4 bases from V and 3 bases from J; bases unmatched to any gene: 15. This CDR3 has 18 amino acids. CDR3 DNA sequence: TGTGCCAGCAGTTCCACCCCCATACGACTAGCGGGTAACTACGAGCAGTACTTC. Translating gives CASSSTPIRLAGNYEQYF.

In this sample, this clone turned up a few times. This chain connects TRBV30 to TRBJ1-2, with 10 positions matching TRBD1. Germline CDR1 and CDR2: GTSNPN and SVGIG (reference sequence). Trimming at V came to 2 bases and at J to 8 bases, leaving 11 bases not matched to a gene. The CDR3 is 15 residues long. The CDR3 reads CAWSPPGTGVWGYTF. CDR3 nucleotide sequence: TGTGCCTGGAGTCCCCCGGGGACAGGGGTTTGGGGCTACACCTTC.

In this sample, this clone turned up a few times. The CDR3 protein is CATAQVELGNEQFF. In DNA, the CDR3 is TGTGCTACAGCCCAGGTTGAACTGGGCAATGAGCAGTTCTTC. This sequence joins TRBV2 and TRBJ2-1; no firm D call. The CDR3 has 14 amino acids. Germline V lookup: CDR1 SNHLY, CDR2 FYNNEI.

V gene TRBV2 combines with J gene TRBJ1-5, with 7 positions matching TRBD1. Germline CDR1 reads SNHLY; CDR2 reads FYNNEI. This CDR3 has 16 amino acids. V lost 6 bases to trimming and J lost 1 base; unmatched junction nucleotides: 9. The DNA of the CDR3 is TGTGCCAGCAGGGGCGACAGGGAAGAAAGCAATCAGCCCCAGCATTTT. Its protein is CASRGDREESNQPQHF.